This T cell receptor (beta chain) appears in the sequencing data of a study of cytomegalovirus exposure and HLA in healthy donors. Trimming took 2 bases from V and 2 from J, leaving 6 bases between them. The CDR3 contains 13 residues. Per germline, CDR1 MNHNS and CDR2 SASEGT. Primers: 60 Vbeta forward and 13 Jbeta reverse. Here immunoSEQ multiplex PCR was the method, and the copy in TCRdb shows in-frame clones only, minus some. The sample holds about 170,000 clones, 73% seen once. The sequence came from a woman aged 18-29 years in good health and CMV-seropositive. The source material was PBMCs. The chain is built from TRBV6-1 and TRBJ2-5; unclear D gene. Here the CDR3 reads CASSENMQETQYF. The CDR3 DNA reads TGTGCCAGCAGTGAAAACATGCAAGAGACCCAGTACTTC.